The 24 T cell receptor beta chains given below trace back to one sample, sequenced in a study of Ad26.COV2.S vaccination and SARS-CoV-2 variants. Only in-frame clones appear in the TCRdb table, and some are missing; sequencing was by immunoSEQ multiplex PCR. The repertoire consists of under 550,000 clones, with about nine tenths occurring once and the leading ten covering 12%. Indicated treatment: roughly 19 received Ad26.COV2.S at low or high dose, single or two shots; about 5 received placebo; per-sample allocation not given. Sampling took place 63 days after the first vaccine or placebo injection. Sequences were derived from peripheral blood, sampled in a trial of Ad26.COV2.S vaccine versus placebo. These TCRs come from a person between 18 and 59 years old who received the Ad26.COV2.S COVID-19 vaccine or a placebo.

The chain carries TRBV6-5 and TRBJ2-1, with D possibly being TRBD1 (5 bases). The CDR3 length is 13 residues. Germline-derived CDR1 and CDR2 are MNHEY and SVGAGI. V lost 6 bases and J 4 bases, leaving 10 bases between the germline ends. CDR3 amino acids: CASSTPGYNEQFF. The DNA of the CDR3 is TGTGCCAGCAGCACTCCAGGGTACAATGAGCAGTTCTTC.

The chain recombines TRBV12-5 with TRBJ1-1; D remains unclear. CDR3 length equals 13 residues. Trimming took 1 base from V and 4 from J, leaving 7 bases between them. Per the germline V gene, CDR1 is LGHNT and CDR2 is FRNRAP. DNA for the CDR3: TGTGCTAGTGGTTTGGGTATGGGCACTGAAGCTTTCTTT. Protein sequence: CASGLGMGTEAFF.

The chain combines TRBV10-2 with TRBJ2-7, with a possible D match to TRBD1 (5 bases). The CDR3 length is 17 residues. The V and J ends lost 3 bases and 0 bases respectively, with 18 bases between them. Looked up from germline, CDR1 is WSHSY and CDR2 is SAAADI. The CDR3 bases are TGCGCCAGCAGTGACCGAGACAGCTACCCTTCCTCCTACGAGCAGTACTTC. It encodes CASSDRDSYPSSYEQYF.

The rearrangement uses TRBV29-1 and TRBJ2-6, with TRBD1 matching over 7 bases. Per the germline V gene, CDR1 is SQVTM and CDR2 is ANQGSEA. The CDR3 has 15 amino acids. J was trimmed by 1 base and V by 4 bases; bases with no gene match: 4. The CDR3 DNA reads TGCAGCGTTGGACAGGGTGGTTCTGGGGCCAACGTCCTGACTTTC. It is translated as CSVGQGGSGANVLTF.

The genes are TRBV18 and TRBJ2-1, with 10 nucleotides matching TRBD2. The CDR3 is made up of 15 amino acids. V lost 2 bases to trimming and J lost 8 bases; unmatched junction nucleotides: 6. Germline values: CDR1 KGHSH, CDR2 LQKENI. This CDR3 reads CASSPGTSEMDEQFF. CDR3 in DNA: TGTGCCAGCTCACCAGGGACTAGCGAAATGGATGAGCAGTTCTTC.

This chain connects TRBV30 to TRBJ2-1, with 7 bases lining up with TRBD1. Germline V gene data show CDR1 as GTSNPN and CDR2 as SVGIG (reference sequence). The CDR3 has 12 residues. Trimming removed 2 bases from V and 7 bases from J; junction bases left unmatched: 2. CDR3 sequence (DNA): TGTGCCTGGAGTTCAGGGGGAAATGAGCAGTTCTTC. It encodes CAWSSGGNEQFF. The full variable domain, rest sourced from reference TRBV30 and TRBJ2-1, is SQTIHQWPATLVQPVGSPLSLECTVEGTSNPNLYWYRQAAGRGLQLLFYSVGIGQISSEVPQNLSASRPQDRQFILSSKKLLLSDSGFYLCAWSSGGNEQFFGPGTRLTVL.

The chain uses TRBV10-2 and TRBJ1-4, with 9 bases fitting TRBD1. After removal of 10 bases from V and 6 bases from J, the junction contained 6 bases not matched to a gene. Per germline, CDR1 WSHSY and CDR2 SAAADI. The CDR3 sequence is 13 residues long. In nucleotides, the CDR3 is TGCGCCACCACGGGACAGGGAGATGAAAAACTGTTTTTT. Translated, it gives CATTGQGDEKLFF.

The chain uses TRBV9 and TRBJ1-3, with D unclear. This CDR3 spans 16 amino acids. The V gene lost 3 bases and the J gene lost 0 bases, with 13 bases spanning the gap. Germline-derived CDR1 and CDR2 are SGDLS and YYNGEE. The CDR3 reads CASSASGANSGNTIYF. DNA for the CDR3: TGTGCCAGCAGCGCCTCGGGCGCGAACTCTGGAAACACCATATATTTT.

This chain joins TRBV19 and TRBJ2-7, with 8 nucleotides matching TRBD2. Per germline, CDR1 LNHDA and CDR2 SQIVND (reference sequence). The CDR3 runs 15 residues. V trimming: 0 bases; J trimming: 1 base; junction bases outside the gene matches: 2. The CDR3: CASSIDREGSYEQYF. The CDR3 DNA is TGTGCCAGTAGTATAGATCGGGAGGGTTCCTACGAGCAGTACTTC.

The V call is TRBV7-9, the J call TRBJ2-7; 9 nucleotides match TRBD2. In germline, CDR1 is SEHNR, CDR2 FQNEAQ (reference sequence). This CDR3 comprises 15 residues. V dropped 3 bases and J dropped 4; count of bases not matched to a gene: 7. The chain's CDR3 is CASSFTGTSIYEQYF. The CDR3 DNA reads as TGTGCCAGCAGCTTCACCGGGACTAGCATTTACGAGCAGTACTTC.

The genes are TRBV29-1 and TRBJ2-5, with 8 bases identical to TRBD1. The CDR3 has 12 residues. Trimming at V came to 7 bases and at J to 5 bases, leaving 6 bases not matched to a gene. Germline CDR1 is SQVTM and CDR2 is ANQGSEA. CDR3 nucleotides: TGCAGCGCTATGACAGGGGACGAGACCCAGTACTTC. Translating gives CSAMTGDETQYF.

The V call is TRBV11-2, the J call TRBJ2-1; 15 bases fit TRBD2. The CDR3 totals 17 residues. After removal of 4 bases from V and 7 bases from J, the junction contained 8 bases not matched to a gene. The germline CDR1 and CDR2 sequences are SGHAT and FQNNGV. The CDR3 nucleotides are TGTGCCAGCAGCTACGGACTAGCGGGAGGGCCTCTAAATGAGCAGTTCTTC. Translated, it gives CASSYGLAGGPLNEQFF.

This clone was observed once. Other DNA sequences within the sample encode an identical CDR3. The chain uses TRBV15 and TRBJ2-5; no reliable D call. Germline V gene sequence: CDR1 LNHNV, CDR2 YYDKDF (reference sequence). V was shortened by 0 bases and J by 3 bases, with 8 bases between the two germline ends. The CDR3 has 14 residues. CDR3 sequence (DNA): TGTGCCACCAGCAGAGATCTGGCAGAAGAGACCCAGTACTTC. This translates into CATSRDLAEETQYF.

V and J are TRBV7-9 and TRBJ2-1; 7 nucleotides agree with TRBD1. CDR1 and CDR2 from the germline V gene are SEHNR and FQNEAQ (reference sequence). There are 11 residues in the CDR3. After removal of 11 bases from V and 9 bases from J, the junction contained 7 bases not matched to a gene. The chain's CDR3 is CAGRDSREQFF. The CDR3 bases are TGTGCCGGCCGGGACAGCCGTGAGCAGTTCTTC.

The CDR3 DNA reads as TGTGCCAGCAGCGTAGATCAGGGGAACATTCAGTACTTC. Its protein product is CASSVDQGNIQYF. The V gene is TRBV9, the J gene TRBJ2-4; tentatively, D is TRBD1 (6 bases). V lost 0 bases to trimming and J lost 7 bases, with 8 bases between them. The CDR3 sequence is 13 residues long. CDR1 SGDLS and CDR2 YYNGEE come from the germline V gene.

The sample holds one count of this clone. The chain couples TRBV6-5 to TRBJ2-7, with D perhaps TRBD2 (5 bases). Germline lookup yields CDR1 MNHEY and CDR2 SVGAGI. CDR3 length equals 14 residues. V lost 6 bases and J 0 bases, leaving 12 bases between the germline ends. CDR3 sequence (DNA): TGTGCCAGCAGCTGGACTCCTAGCTCCTACGAGCAGTACTTC. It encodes CASSWTPSSYEQYF.

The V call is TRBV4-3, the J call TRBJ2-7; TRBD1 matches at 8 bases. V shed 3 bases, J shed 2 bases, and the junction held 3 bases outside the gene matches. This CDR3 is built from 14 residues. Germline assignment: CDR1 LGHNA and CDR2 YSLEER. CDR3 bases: TGCGCCAGCAGCCAGGACAGGGCCACCTACGAGCAGTACTTC. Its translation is CASSQDRATYEQYF.

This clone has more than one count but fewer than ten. The CDR3 is CASSVSGRTGELFF. In DNA form, the CDR3 reads TGTGCCAGTAGTGTTAGCGGGAGAACCGGGGAGCTGTTTTTT. The chain has TRBV19 and TRBJ2-2, with 9 nucleotides matching TRBD2. The CDR3 has 14 amino acids. Germline CDR1 reads LNHDA; CDR2 reads SQIVND (reference sequence). V dropped 5 bases and J dropped 5; count of bases not matched to a gene: 3. Full variable domain (rest looked up from reference TRBV19 and TRBJ2-2): DGGITQSPKYLFRKEGQNVTLSCEQNLNHDAMYWYRQDPGQGLRLIYYSQIVNDFQKGDIAEGYSVSREKKESFPLTVTSAQKNPTAFYLCASSVSGRTGELFFGEGSRLTVL.

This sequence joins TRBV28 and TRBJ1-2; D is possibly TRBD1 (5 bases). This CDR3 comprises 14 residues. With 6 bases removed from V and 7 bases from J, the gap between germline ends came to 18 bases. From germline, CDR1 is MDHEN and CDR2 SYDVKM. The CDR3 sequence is CASSPPGGDSGYTF. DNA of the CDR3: TGTGCCAGCAGCCCCCCGGGAGGGGATAGTGGCTACACCTTC.

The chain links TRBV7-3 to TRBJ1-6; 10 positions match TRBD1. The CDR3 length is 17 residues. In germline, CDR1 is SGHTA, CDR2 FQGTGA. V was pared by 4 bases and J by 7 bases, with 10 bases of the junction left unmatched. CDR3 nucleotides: TGTGCCAGCAGCTCCACCGGGACAGGGGCCCCCAATTCACCCCTCCACTTT. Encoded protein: CASSSTGTGAPNSPLHF.

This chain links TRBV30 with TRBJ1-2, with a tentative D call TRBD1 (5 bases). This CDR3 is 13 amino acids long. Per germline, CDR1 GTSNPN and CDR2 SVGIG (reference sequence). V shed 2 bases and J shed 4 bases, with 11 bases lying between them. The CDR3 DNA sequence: TGTGCCTGGAGTCACGGGGCTGCCTATGGCTACACCTTC. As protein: CAWSHGAAYGYTF.

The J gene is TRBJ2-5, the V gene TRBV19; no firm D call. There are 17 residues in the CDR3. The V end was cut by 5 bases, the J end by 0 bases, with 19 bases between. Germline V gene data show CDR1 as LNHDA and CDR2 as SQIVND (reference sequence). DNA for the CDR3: TGTGCCAGTAGTGGACGGCCAAGTAGATCGTACCAAGAGACCCAGTACTTC. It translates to CASSGRPSRSYQETQYF.

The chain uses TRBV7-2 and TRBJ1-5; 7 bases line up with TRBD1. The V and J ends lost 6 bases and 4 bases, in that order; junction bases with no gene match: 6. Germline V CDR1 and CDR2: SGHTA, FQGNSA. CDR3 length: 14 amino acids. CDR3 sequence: CASSRDRLNQPQHF. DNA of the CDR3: TGTGCCAGCAGTCGGGACAGACTAAATCAGCCCCAGCATTTT.

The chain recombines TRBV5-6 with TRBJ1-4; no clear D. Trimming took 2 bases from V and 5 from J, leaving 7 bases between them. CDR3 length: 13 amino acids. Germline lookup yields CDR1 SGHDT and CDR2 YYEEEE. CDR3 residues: CASSLGQNEKLFF. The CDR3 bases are TGTGCCAGCAGCTTAGGTCAGAATGAAAAACTGTTTTTT.